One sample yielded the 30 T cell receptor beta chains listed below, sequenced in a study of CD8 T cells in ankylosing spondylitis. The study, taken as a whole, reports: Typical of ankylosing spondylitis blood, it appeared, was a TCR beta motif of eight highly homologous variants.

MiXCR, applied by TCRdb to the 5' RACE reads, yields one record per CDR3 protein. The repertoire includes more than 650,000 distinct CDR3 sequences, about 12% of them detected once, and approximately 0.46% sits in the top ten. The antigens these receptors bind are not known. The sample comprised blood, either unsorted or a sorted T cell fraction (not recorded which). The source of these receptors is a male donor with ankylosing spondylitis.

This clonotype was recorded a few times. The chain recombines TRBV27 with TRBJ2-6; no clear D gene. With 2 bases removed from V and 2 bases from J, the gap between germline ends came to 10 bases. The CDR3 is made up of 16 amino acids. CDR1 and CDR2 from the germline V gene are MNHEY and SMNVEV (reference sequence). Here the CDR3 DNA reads TGTGCCAGCAGTTTAGTAGTAAACGCTGGGGCCAACGTCCTGACTTTC. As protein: CASSLVVNAGANVLTF.

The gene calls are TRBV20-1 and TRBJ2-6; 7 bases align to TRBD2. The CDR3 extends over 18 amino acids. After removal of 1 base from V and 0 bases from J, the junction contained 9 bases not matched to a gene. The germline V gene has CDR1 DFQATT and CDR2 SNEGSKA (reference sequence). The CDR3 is CSARAGRGGSSGANVLTF. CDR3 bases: TGCAGTGCTAGAGCCGGTCGGGGCGGGAGCTCTGGGGCCAACGTCCTGACTTTC.

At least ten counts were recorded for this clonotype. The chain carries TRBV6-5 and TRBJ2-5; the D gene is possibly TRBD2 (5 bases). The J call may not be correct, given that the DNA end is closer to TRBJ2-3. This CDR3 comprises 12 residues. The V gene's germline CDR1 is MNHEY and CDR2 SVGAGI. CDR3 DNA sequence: TGTGCCAGCAGTTATCTAGGAGGCACGCAGTATTTT. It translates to CASSYLGGTQYF.

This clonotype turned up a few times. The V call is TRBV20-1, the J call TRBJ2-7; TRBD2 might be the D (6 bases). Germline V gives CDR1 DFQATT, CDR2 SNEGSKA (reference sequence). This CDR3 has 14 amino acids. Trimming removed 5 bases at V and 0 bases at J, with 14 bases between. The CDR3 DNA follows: TGCAGTGCTGCCCGGGACTCCAACTCCTACGAGCAGTACTTC. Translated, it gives CSAARDSNSYEQYF.

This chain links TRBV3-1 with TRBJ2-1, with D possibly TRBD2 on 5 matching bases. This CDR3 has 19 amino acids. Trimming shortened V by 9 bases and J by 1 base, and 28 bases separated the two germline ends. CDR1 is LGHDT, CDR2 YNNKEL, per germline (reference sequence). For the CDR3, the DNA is TGTGCCAGACCGACCCTTCGGCGAGGGTTCTTTTCGTCCTACAATGAGCAGTTCTTC. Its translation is CARPTLRRGFFSSYNEQFF.

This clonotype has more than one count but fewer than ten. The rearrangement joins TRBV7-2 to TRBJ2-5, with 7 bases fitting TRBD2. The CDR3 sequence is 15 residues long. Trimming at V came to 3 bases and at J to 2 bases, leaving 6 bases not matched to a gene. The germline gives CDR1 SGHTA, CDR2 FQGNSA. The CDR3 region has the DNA TGTGCCAGCAGCTTTATAAGCGGGAATCAAGAGACCCAGTACTTC. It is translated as CASSFISGNQETQYF.

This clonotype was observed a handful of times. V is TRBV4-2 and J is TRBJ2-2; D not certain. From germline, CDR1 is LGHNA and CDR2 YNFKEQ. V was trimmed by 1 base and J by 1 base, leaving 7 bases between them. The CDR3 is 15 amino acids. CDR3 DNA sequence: TGTGCCAGCAGCCAAGGTACGGAGAACACCGGGGAGCTGTTTTTT. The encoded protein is CASSQGTENTGELFF.

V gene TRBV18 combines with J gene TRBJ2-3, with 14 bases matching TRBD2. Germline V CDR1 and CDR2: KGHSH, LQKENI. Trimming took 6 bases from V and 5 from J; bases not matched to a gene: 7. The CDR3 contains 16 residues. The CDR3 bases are TGTGCCAGCTCCCGGGGACTAGCGGGAGCAGGAGATACGCAGTATTTT. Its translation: CASSRGLAGAGDTQYF.

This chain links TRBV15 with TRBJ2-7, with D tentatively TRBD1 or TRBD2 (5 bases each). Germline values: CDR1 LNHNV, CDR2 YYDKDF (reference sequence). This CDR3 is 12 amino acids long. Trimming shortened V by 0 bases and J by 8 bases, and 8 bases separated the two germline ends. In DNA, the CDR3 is TGTGCCACCAGCAGAGATCGGGGCCAGCAGTACTTC. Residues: CATSRDRGQQYF.

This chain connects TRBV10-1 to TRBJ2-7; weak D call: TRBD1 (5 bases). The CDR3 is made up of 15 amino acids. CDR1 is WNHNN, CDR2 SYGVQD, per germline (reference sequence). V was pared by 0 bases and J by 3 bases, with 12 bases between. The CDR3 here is CASSESTGHLYEQYF. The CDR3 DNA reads TGCGCCAGCAGTGAGTCGACTGGACACCTCTACGAGCAGTACTTC.

CDR3 sequence reads: CASSYQTAGTQYF. DNA for the CDR3: TGTGCCAGCAGTTACCAGACAGCGGGGACCCAGTACTTC. The V gene is TRBV6-2 or TRBV6-3, the J gene TRBJ2-5; a weak D match, TRBD2 (6 bases). CDR1 is MNHEY and CDR2 is SVGEGT in the germline V gene. V lost 2 bases and J 7 bases, leaving 11 bases between the germline ends. The CDR3 runs 13 residues.

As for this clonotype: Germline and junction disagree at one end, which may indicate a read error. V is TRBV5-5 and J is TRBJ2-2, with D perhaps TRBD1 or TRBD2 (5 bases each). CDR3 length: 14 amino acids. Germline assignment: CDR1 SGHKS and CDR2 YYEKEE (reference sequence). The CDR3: CAISPREMCWELLF. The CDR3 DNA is TGTGCCATCAGCCCCAGGGAAATGTGCTGGGAGCTGCTTTTT.

CDR3 in amino acids: CASSPRASGFYEQYF. CDR3 DNA: TGTGCCAGCAGTCCCCGGGCTAGCGGATTCTACGAGCAGTACTTC. This chain links TRBV28 with TRBJ2-7, with TRBD2 identical over 7 bases. V trimming: 5 bases; J trimming: 3 bases; junction bases outside the gene matches: 10. The CDR3 is 15 amino acids. Per the germline V gene, CDR1 is MDHEN and CDR2 is SYDVKM.

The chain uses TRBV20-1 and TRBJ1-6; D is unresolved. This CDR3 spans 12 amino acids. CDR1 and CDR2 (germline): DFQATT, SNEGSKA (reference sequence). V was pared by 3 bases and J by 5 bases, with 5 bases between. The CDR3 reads CSASIHNSPLHF. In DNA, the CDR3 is TGCAGTGCTAGTATTCATAATTCACCCCTCCACTTT.

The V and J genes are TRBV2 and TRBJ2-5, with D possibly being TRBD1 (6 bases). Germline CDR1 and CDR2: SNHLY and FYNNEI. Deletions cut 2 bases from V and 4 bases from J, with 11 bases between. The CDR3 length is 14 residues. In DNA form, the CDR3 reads TGTGCCAGCAGTGAAATAAGCAGGGGAGAGACCCAGTACTTC. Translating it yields CASSEISRGETQYF.

DNA for the CDR3: TGTGCCAGCAGCCCATACCAGGACAGGGATGAGACCCAGTACTTC. This encodes CASSPYQDRDETQYF. V and J are TRBV28 and TRBJ2-5, with TRBD1 matching 8 bases. J gave up 5 bases and V 6 bases, and 11 bases lay outside the gene matches. The CDR3 has 15 residues. Germline-derived CDR1 and CDR2 are MDHEN and SYDVKM.

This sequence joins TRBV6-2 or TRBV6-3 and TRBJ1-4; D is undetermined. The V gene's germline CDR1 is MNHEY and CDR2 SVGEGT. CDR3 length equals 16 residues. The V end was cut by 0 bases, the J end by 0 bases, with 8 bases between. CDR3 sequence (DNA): TGTGCCAGCAGTTACTCCGCAGCTGCAACTAATGAAAAACTGTTTTTT. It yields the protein CASSYSAAATNEKLFF.

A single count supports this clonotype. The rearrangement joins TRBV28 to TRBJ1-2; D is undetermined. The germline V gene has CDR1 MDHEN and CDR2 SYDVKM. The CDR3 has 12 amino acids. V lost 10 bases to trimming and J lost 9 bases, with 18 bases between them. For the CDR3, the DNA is TGTGCCATGGGCTCCGGGCACTTCTGCTACACCTTC. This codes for CAMGSGHFCYTF.

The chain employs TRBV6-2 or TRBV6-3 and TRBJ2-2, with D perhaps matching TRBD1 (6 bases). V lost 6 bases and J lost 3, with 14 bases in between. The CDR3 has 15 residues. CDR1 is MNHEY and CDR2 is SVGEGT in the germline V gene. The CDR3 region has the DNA TGTGCCAGCAGCACCCGGGACACCTACACCGGGGAGCTGTTTTTT. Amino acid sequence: CASSTRDTYTGELFF.

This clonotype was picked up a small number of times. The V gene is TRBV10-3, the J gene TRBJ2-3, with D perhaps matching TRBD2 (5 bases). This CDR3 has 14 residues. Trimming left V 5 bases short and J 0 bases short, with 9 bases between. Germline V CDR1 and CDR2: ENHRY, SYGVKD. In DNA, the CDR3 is TGTGCCATCAGTTGGACTCCTAGCACAGATACGCAGTATTTT. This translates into CAISWTPSTDTQYF.

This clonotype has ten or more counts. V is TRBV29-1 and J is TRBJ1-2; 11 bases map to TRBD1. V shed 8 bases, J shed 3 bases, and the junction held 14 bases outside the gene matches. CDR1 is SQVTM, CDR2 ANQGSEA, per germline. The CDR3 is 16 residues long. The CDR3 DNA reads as TGCAGCATTGGAGGGCCTCCGGGACAGGGGGACTATGGCTACACCTTC. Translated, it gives CSIGGPPGQGDYGYTF.

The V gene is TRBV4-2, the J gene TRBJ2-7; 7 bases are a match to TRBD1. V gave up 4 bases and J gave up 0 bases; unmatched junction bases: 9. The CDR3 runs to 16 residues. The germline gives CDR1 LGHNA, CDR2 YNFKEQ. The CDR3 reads CASSPNLGGTSYEQYF. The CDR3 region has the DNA TGTGCCAGCAGCCCCAACTTAGGGGGCACCTCCTACGAGCAGTACTTC.

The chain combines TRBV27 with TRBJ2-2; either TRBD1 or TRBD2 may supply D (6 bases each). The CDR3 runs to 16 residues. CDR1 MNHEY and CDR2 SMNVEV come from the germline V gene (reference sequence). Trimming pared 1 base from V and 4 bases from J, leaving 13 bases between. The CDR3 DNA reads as TGTGCCAGCAGTTTATGGGCAGGAGGGGGCACCGGGGAGCTGTTTTTT. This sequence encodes CASSLWAGGGTGELFF.

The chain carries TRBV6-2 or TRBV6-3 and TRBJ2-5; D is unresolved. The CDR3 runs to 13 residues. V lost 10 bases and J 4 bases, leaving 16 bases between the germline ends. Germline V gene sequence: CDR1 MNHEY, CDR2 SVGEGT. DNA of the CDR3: TGTGCCATCGGCACCGGTGGGCGAGAGACCCAGTACTTC. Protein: CAIGTGGRETQYF.

The CDR3: CASSHALVGEQFF. DNA for the CDR3: TGTGCCAGCAGCCACGCCCTTGTAGGTGAGCAGTTCTTC. The V call is TRBV3-1, the J call TRBJ2-1; D is ambiguous. With 3 bases removed from V and 9 bases from J, the gap between germline ends came to 12 bases. The CDR3 has 13 amino acids. Germline CDR1 and CDR2: LGHDT and YNNKEL (reference sequence).

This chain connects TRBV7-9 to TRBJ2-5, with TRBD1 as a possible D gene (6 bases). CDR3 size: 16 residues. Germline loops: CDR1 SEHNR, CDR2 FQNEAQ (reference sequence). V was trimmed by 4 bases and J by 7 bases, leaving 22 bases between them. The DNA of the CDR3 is TGTGCCAGCAGCTCTCCTGACAGGATAAAACGGGGGACCCAGTACTTC. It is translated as CASSSPDRIKRGTQYF.

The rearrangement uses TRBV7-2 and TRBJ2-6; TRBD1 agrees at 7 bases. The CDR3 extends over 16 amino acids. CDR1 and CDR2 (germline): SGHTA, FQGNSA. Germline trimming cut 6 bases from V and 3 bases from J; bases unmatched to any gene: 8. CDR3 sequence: CASRMMRGLGANVLTF. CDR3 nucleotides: TGTGCCAGCAGGATGATGAGGGGGCTTGGGGCCAACGTCCTGACTTTC.

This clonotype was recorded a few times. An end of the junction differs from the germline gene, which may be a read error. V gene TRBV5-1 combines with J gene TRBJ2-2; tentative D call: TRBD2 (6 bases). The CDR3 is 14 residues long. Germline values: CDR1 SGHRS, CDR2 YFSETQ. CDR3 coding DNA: TGCGCCAGCAGCTTGGGGCAGGGCGGCCGGGAGATGTTTTTT. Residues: CASSLGQGGREMFF.

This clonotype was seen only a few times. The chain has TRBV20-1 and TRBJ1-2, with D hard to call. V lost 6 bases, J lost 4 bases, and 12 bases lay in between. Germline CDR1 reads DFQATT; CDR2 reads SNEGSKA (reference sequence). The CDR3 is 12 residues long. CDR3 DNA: TGCAGTGCAAAAAGGATATCCTATGGCTACACCTTC. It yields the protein CSAKRISYGYTF.

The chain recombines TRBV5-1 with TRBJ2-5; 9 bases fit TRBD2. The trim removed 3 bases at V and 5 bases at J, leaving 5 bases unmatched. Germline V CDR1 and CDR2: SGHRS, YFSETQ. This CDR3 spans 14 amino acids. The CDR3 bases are TGCGCCAGCAGCTCGCGGACTAGCGACGAGACCCAGTACTTC. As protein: CASSSRTSDETQYF.